This T cell receptor (beta chain) was recorded in a study of CD8+ T cells in alopecia areata. Across the study: The study gave treated patients oral tofacitinib at 5 to 10 mg twice daily.

Following RNA extraction, reverse transcription yielded cDNA that acted as the sequencing template. TCRdb's table, derived via immunoSEQ multiplex PCR, lists solely in-frame clones and lacks some. The sample consists of under 150,000 clones, around three fifths of them appearing once. Findings of the study overall: Patients shared TCRs less clearly than mice did, possibly for HLA-related reasons.

Treatment noted: oral pan-JAK inhibitor, 5-10 mg twice daily. The CDR3 length is 15 residues. J gave up 7 bases and V 0 bases, and 3 bases lay outside the gene matches. Per germline, CDR1 SEHNR and CDR2 FQNEAQ (reference sequence). On this clone itself: The antigen is undetermined.

This receptor was obtained from a human donor with alopecia areata. Here the sequenced sample was CD4+ T cells sorted from blood, taken at week 24, from a patient treated with tofacitinib. The chain uses TRBV7-9 and TRBJ1-4; 9 positions agree with TRBD1. The CDR3 loop is CASSLATGGIEKLFF. The CDR3 nucleotides are TGTGCCAGCAGCTTAGCAACAGGGGGCATTGAAAAACTGTTTTTT.